This T cell receptor (beta chain) was recovered during a study of a mutant IDH1 vaccine in newly diagnosed glioma. Looking at the study overall: The study started vaccination 4-6 weeks after radiotherapy alone, or with temozolomide cycles. Sex among treated patients split roughly 60% male, about 40% female; mean age was roughly 40 years. Most had both radiotherapy and temozolomide beforehand; others had only one.

CDR3 length: 15 amino acids. Per the germline V gene, CDR1 is SGHRS and CDR2 is YFSETQ. Unmatched junction bases numbered 7, after V lost 3 bases and J lost 5 bases. Noted time point: week 11, during vaccination. One vaccine dose held 300 ug of mutant IDH1 20-mer peptide and came with topical imiquimod. Donors had new IDH1-mutant astrocytomas of WHO grade 3 or 4 (ATRX-lost). About this clone itself: The antigen is undetermined.

The assay was immunoSEQ multiplex PCR, and TCRdb's table has in-frame clones only and misses some. The sample includes some 30,000 clones, 85% to 90% of them seen just once. The material sequenced was PBMCs, taken from a glioma patient whose treatment included an IDH1 peptide vaccine. The sequence came from a man younger than 35 with glioma. J is TRBJ2-7 and V is TRBV5-1; 11 bases match TRBD2. CDR3 DNA sequence: TGCGCCAGCAGCTCACTAGCGGGGGCAGGGGACGAGCAGTACTTC. As protein: CASSSLAGAGDEQYF.